The TCR beta chain described here comes from a study of T cell responses to AZD1222 COVID-19 vaccine. For the study at large: Analyses pooled second doses at about 4 or about 12 weeks. Overall study findings and caveats: In all cases, repertoires were sampled only after the peak T cell response. Spike-wide vaccine-associated CD4 TCRs dominated at 160-218 and 743-854. Spike-specific TCR breadth and depth grew following two AZD1222 doses.

V lost 9 bases to trimming and J lost 1 base, with 17 bases between them. There are 15 residues in the CDR3. Germline loops: CDR1 MNHEY, CDR2 SMNVEV (reference sequence). Comment on this clone: Its antigen is undetermined.

Clones were read by immunoSEQ multiplex PCR, and TCRdb kept only the in-frame ones, dropping some. Altogether about 120,000 clones are present, about 90% being singletons, with the ten largest covering roughly 5.4%. This specimen consisted of peripheral blood, obtained on day 0 of AZD1222 vaccination. The sequence came from an adult in good health. The chain uses TRBV27 and TRBJ2-3, with D possibly matching TRBD2 (5 bases). Written as DNA, the CDR3 is TGTGCCAGACTATATCGGGGATACCGCACAGATACGCAGTATTTT. It translates to CARLYRGYRTDTQYF.